The source of this T cell receptor beta chain is a study of blood T cells in healthy people across ages. Across the study: With template switching, about one barcoded beta molecule was captured per two T cells. Study-level points and caveats: Long-lived donors carried more naive CD4+ cells and greater diversity than aged donors.

Remarks on this clonotype: Its antigen remains unidentified.

For the second PCR, which ran for about 7 to 12 cycles, a sample-barcoded 5' primer and a J-beta primer mix were used. TCRdb redid the calling of the 5' RACE reads with MiXCR, one entry per CDR3 protein. The table lists hundreds of thousands of distinct CDR3 sequences, under 55% of them singletons, with about a fifth in the top ten. This CDR3 has 12 amino acids. In germline, CDR1 is SQVTM, CDR2 ANQGSEA. Trimming took off 6 bases at V and 10 bases at J, with 16 bases between the two ends. The draw of peripheral blood yielded ten milliliters from each donor. This receptor was taken from a man in his sixties in good health. The rearrangement joins TRBV29-1 to TRBJ2-1; D gene unclear. Sequenced: blood. As DNA, the CDR3 is TGCAGCGTCCAAATGGCTCACAGAGAGCAGTTCTTC. This sequence encodes CSVQMAHREQFF.